The 26 T cell receptor beta chains below come from one sample, sequenced in a study of T cells expressing NK-cell markers. From the 5' RACE reads, TCRdb lists one entry per CDR3 protein and no DNA. The specimen's table records about 450,000 distinct CDR3 sequences. The sample taken for sequencing was blood T cells: a sorted CD56 or NKG2C T cell subset, CD4+ or CD8+ T cells, or bulk PBMC T cells (not recorded which). Receptors originate from a woman between 18 and 70 years old in good health.

CDR3 amino acids: CSVDTGNTEAFF. The V call is TRBV29-1, the J call TRBJ1-1. Germline lookup yields CDR1 SQVTM and CDR2 ANQGSEA. The CDR3 contains 12 residues.

This chain joins TRBV12-3 or TRBV12-4 and TRBJ2-1. The CDR3 spans 14 residues. CDR3 residues: CASSRRESYNEQFF.

The chain carries TRBV9 and TRBJ1-1; TCRdb selects TRBD1, and the lack of DNA leaves this call unchecked. The CDR3 runs to 13 residues. Germline V gene lookup returns CDR1 SGDLS and CDR2 YYNGEE. The CDR3: CASSVARDAEAFF.

This sequence joins TRBV19 and TRBJ2-1; absent DNA, TCRdb's TRBD2 call cannot be checked. CDR1 is LNHDA, CDR2 SQIVND, per germline (reference sequence). This CDR3 contains 15 residues. The CDR3 spells CASIEGGSPYNEQFF.

The V call is TRBV20-1, the J call TRBJ2-2; with no DNA, the TCRdb D assignment of TRBD2 cannot be verified. This CDR3 is 14 amino acids long. Germline loops: CDR1 DFQATT, CDR2 SNEGSKA (reference sequence). The CDR3 region is CSALGVGRTGELFF.

V and J are TRBV4-3 and TRBJ2-5; TCRdb outputs TRBD2, but without DNA this stays unchecked. This CDR3 is 17 amino acids long. Germline V gene data show CDR1 as LGHNA and CDR2 as YSLEER. The CDR3 region is CASSQDFRTSGGETQYF.

The rearrangement joins TRBV12-3 or TRBV12-4 to TRBJ1-2. The CDR3 sequence is 13 residues long. The CDR3 is CASSLLAVYGYTF.

This chain uses TRBV12-3 or TRBV12-4 with TRBJ2-2; the TRBD2 assignment by TCRdb is unverifiable without DNA. The CDR3 is 16 amino acids. CDR3 sequence: CASSSGAGVGTGELFF.

V usage is TRBV27 and J usage is TRBJ2-7; the D call of TRBD2 rests on TCRdb alone, since no DNA is present to check it. This CDR3 has 14 residues. The germline gives CDR1 MNHEY, CDR2 SMNVEV (reference sequence). This CDR3 is CASSLDRWTYEQYF.

The chain recombines TRBV19 with TRBJ2-5; as DNA is missing, the TRBD1 call by TCRdb cannot be tested. The length of the CDR3 is 13 residues. Germline V CDR1 and CDR2: LNHDA, SQIVND (reference sequence). The CDR3 spells CASLDRLEETQYF.

The V call is TRBV6-5, the J call TRBJ1-1; the D call of TRBD1 rests on TCRdb alone, since no DNA is present to check it. Germline CDR1 reads MNHEY; CDR2 reads SVGAGI. The CDR3 sequence is 12 residues long. The CDR3 loop is CASSGLGTEAFF.

The chain employs TRBV9 and TRBJ2-3; TCRdb calls TRBD1, which cannot be checked without DNA. The CDR3 extends over 17 amino acids. CDR1 is SGDLS, CDR2 YYNGEE, per germline. This chain's CDR3 is CASSAKTGGGYTDTQYF.

This chain joins TRBV19 and TRBJ1-4; TCRdb names TRBD1, which stays unverified in the absence of DNA. This CDR3 has 17 amino acids. Germline CDR1 is LNHDA and CDR2 is SQIVND (reference sequence). The CDR3 sequence: CASSIPQGTATNEKLFF.

V usage is TRBV5-5 and J usage is TRBJ2-5; TCRdb reports TRBD1, a call that lacks DNA to check it against. Looked up from germline, CDR1 is SGHKS and CDR2 is YYEKEE (reference sequence). The CDR3 is 14 residues long. CDR3 sequence: CASSLHRGLETQYF.

The chain combines TRBV6-1 with TRBJ2-2; TCRdb outputs TRBD2, but without DNA this stays unchecked. CDR3 length equals 19 residues. Germline lookup yields CDR1 MNHNS and CDR2 SASEGT. The chain's CDR3 is CASSRNPRWLAENTGELFF.

V and J are TRBV27 and TRBJ2-7. The CDR3 loop spans 13 amino acids. In germline, CDR1 is MNHEY, CDR2 SMNVEV (reference sequence). The CDR3 loop reads CASSYTASYEQYF.

V gene TRBV7-6 combines with J gene TRBJ1-2; TCRdb indicates TRBD1, and absent DNA this call remains unverified. This CDR3 is built from 13 residues. Germline V gene lookup returns CDR1 SGHVS and CDR2 FNYEAQ. The CDR3: CASSAGSNYGYTF.

The rearrangement links TRBV29-1 to TRBJ2-1; as DNA is missing, the TRBD2 call by TCRdb cannot be tested. This CDR3 comprises 15 residues. The V gene's germline CDR1 is SQVTM and CDR2 ANQGSEA. CDR3 loop: CSVEDHRLAYNEQFF.

The chain couples TRBV10-3 to TRBJ2-3. CDR3 length equals 13 residues. CDR1 is ENHRY, CDR2 SYGVKD, per germline. This chain's CDR3 is CAISVGSTDTQYF.

This chain connects TRBV5-1 to TRBJ2-7; with no DNA, the TCRdb D assignment of TRBD1 cannot be verified. Germline V CDR1 and CDR2: SGHRS, YFSETQ. The CDR3 extends over 17 amino acids. This CDR3 reads CASSLSPTGEKSYEQYF.

The chain carries TRBV7-9 and TRBJ1-1; TCRdb's D call of TRBD1 is untestable without DNA. The CDR3 has 14 residues. Germline V CDR1 and CDR2: SEHNR, FQNEAQ (reference sequence). The CDR3: CASSLKGTVDIAFF.

The chain recombines TRBV11-2 with TRBJ1-2; TCRdb selects TRBD1, and the lack of DNA leaves this call unchecked. Germline V gene lookup returns CDR1 SGHAT and CDR2 FQNNGV. The CDR3 has 18 amino acids. The chain's CDR3 is CASSLDRDRAGRRYGYTF.

This chain joins TRBV11-3 and TRBJ2-5; TCRdb lists TRBD2, though no DNA is available to test this call. The CDR3 is 13 residues long. The germline V gene has CDR1 SGHNT and CDR2 YENEEA. Here the CDR3 reads CASSLVAGGPQYF.

The chain is built from TRBV20-1 and TRBJ2-5; with no DNA, the TCRdb D assignment of TRBD2 cannot be verified. The CDR3 extends over 13 amino acids. The germline V gene encodes CDR1 DFQATT and CDR2 SNEGSKA (reference sequence). The CDR3 here is CSAPLAGRETQYF.

The V gene is TRBV5-4, the J gene TRBJ2-5; the D call from TCRdb, TRBD1, cannot be confirmed without DNA. CDR1 and CDR2 (germline): SGHNT, YYREEE (reference sequence). CDR3 length equals 16 residues. CDR3 in amino acids: CASSRGQTGAQETQYF.

This sequence joins TRBV5-1 and TRBJ1-1; the TCRdb D gene call, TRBD1, has no DNA to confirm it. The germline CDR1 and CDR2 sequences are SGHRS and YFSETQ. The CDR3 runs to 15 residues. CDR3 region: CASSLADRDATEAFF.